Detailed here is one TCR beta chain. Its antigen is unknown. The data originate from a study of T cell repertoires in ileal Crohn's disease. Time point indicated: neoterminal ileum biopsy at postoperative endoscopy, about 6 months after surgery. Adults with ileal or ileocolonic Crohn's disease and an indication for resection were eligible. Study-wide results and caveats: Compared with CD4 T cells, sorted CD8 cells carried more expanded clones.

Per the germline V gene, CDR1 is SGHDT and CDR2 is YYEEEE. The CDR3 runs to 15 residues. V was cut by 0 bases and J by 0 bases, with 9 bases left in between. Here immunoSEQ multiplex PCR was the method, and the copy in TCRdb shows in-frame clones only, minus some. The sample yields about 13,000 clones, roughly 78% seen once. The V gene is TRBV5-6, the J gene TRBJ1-1; D remains ambiguous. Sequenced material: ileal tissue. The sequence derives from an adult with Crohn's disease. CDR3 region: CASSLGGSMNTEAFF. CDR3 DNA sequence: TGTGCCAGCAGCTTGGGAGGGTCCATGAACACTGAAGCTTTCTTT.